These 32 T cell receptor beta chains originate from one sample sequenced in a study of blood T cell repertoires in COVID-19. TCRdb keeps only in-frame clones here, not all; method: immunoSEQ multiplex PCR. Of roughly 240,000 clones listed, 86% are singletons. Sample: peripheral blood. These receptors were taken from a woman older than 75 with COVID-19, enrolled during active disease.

The CDR3 DNA reads TGTGCCAGCTCACCCCTCACAGGTGTTACCTCTGGGGCCAACGTCCTGACTTTC. This codes for CASSPLTGVTSGANVLTF. The chain couples TRBV18 to TRBJ2-6; perhaps TRBD1 as D (5 bases). Germline CDR1 is KGHSH and CDR2 is LQKENI. V lost 3 bases and J lost 0, with 15 bases in between. The CDR3 length is 18 residues.

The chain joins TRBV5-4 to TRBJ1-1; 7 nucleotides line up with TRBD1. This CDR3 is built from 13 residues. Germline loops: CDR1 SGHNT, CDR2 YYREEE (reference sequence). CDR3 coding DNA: TGTACCCTAAGGGGGCAGGGGAGCACTGAAGCTTTCTTT. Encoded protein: CTLRGQGSTEAFF.

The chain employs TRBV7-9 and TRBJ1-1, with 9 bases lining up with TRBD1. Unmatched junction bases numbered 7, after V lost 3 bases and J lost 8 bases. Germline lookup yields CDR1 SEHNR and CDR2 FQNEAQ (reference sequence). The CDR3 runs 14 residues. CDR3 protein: CASSFGQGQGEAFF. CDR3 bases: TGTGCCAGCAGCTTTGGACAGGGGCAAGGGGAAGCTTTCTTT.

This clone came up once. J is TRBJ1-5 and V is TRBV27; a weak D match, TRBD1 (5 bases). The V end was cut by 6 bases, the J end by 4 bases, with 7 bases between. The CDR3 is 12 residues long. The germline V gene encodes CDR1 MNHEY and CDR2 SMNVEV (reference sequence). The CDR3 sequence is CASRRGNQPQHF. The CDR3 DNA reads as TGTGCCAGCAGAAGGGGTAATCAGCCCCAGCATTTT.

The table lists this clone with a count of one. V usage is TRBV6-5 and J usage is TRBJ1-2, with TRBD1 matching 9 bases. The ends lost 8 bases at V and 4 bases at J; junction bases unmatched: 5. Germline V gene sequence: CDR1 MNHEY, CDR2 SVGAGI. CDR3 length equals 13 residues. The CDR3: CASRTGVVYGYTF. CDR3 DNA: TGTGCCAGCCGGACAGGGGTGGTCTATGGCTACACCTTC.

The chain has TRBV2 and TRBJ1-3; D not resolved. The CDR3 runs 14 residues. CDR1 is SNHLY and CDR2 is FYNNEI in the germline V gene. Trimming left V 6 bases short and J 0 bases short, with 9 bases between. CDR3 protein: CASRRENSGNTIYF. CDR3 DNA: TGTGCCAGCAGGAGGGAGAACTCTGGAAACACCATATATTTT.

Here the CDR3 DNA reads TGTGCCAGCTCACCAGTAGCGGGGGGGCCCTGGGATGAGCAGTTCTTC. Its translation is CASSPVAGGPWDEQFF. The V gene is TRBV18, the J gene TRBJ2-1; 11 bases match TRBD2. The CDR3 has 16 amino acids. Germline V gene data show CDR1 as KGHSH and CDR2 as LQKENI. After removal of 2 bases from V and 8 bases from J, the junction contained 8 bases not matched to a gene.

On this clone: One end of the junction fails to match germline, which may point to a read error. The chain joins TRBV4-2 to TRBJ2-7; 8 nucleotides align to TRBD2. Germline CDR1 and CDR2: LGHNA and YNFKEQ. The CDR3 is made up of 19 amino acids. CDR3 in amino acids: CARSHGGGAGGLSSYEQYF. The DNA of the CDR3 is TGTGCCCGCAGCCACGGGGGCGGGGCGGGGGGCCTAAGCTCCTACGAGCAGTACTTC.

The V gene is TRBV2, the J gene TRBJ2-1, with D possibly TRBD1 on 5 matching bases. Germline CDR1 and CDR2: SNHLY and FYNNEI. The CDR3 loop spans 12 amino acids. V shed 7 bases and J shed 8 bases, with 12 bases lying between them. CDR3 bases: TGTGCCAGCACCCTCAGGGTGGATGAGCAGTTCTTC. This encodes CASTLRVDEQFF.

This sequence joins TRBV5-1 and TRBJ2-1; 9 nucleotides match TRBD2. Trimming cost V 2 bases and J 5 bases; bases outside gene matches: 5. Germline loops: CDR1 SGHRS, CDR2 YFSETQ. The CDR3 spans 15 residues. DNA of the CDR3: TGCGCCAGCAGCTTAGCGGGGGGCGGGAACAATGAGCAGTTCTTC. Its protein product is CASSLAGGGNNEQFF.

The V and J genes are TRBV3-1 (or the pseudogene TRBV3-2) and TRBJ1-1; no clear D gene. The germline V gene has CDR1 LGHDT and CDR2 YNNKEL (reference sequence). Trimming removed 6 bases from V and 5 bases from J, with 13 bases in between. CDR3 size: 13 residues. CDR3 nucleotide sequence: TGTGCCAGCAGTGATTCATGGAGAACTGAAGCTTTCTTT. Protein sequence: CASSDSWRTEAFF.

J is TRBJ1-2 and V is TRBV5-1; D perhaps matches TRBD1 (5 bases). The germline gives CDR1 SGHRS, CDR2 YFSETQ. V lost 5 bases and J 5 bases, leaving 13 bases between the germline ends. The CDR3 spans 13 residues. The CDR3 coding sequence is TGCGCCAGCAGTTTCAGGGTAGGGTATGGCTACACCTTC. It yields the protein CASSFRVGYGYTF. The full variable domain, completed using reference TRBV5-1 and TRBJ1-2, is KAGVTQTPRYLIKTRGQQVTLSCSPISGHRSVSWYQQTPGQGLQFLFEYFSETQRNKGNFPGRFSGRQFSNSRSEMNVSTLELGDSALYLCASSFRVGYGYTFGSGTRLTVV.

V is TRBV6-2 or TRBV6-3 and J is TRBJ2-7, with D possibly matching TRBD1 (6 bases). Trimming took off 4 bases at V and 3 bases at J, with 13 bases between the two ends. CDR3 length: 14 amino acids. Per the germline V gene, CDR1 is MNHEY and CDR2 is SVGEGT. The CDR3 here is CASSWGRGNYEQYF. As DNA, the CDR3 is TGTGCCAGCAGTTGGGGAAGGGGGAACTACGAGCAGTACTTC.

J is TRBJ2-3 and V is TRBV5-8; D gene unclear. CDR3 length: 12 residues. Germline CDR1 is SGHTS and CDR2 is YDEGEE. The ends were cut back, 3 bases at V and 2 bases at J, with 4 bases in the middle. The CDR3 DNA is TGTGCCAGCAGCTCATTCACAGATACGCAGTATTTT. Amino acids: CASSSFTDTQYF.

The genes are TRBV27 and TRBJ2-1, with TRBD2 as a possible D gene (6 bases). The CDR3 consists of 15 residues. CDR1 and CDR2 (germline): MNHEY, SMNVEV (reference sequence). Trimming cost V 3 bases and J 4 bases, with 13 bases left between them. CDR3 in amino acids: CASSLGSGVYNEQFF. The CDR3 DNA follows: TGTGCCAGCAGTTTGGGGTCGGGGGTTTACAATGAGCAGTTCTTC.

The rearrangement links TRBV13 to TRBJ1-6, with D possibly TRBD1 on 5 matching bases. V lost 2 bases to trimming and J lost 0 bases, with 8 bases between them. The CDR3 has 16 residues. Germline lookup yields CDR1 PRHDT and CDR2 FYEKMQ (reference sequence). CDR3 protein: CASSLLDSSYNSPLHF. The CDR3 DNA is TGTGCCAGCAGCTTACTCGACAGCTCCTATAATTCACCCCTCCACTTT.

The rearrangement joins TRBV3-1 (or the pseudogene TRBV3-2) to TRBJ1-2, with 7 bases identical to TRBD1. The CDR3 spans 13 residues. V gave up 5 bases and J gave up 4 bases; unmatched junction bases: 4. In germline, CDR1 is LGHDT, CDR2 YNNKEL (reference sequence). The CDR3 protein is CASSSGQTYGYTF. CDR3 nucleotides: TGTGCCAGCAGCTCGGGACAGACCTATGGCTACACCTTC.

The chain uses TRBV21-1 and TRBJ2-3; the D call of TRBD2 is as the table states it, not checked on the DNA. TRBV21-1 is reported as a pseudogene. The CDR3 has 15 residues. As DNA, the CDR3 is TGTGCCAGCTTTTCAGCTAGCGGGGAAGGGGATACGCAGTATTTT. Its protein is CASFSASGEGDTQYF.

The CDR3 spells CASSIWALRQGNEKLFF. The CDR3 DNA sequence: TGTGCCAGTAGTATTTGGGCCTTACGACAGGGAAATGAAAAACTGTTTTTT. The chain links TRBV19 to TRBJ1-4, with TRBD1 matching over 7 bases. CDR3 length equals 17 residues. Trimming at V came to 3 bases and at J to 5 bases, leaving 12 bases not matched to a gene. The germline gives CDR1 LNHDA, CDR2 SQIVND (reference sequence).

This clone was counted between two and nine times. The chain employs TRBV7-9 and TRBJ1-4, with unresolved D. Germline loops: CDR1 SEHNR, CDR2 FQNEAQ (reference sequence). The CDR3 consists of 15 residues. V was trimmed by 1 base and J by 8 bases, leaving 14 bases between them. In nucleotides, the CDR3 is TGTGCCAGCAGCTTAGTGCCCGTTAGCGGAGAAAAACTGTTTTTT. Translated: CASSLVPVSGEKLFF.

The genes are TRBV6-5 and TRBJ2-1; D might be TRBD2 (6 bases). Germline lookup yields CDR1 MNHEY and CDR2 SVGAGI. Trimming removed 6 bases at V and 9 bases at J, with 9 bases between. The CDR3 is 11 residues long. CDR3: CASRRGGEQFF. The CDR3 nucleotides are TGTGCCAGCAGGCGGGGAGGTGAGCAGTTCTTC.

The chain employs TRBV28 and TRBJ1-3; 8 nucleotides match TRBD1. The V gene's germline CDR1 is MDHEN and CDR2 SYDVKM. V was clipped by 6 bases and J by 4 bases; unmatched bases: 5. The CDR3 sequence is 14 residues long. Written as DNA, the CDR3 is TGTGCCAGCAGCACACGGACAGGGGGAAACACCATATATTTT. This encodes CASSTRTGGNTIYF.

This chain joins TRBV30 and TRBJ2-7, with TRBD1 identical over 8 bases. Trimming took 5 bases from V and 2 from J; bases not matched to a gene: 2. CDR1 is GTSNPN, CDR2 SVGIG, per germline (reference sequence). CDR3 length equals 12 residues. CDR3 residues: CAWDRGPYEQYF. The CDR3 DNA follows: TGTGCCTGGGACAGGGGACCCTACGAGCAGTACTTC. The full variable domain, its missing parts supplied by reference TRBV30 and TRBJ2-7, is SQTIHQWPATLVQPVGSPLSLECTVEGTSNPNLYWYRQAAGRGLQLLFYSVGIGQISSEVPQNLSASRPQDRQFILSSKKLLLSDSGFYLCAWDRGPYEQYFGPGTRLTVT.

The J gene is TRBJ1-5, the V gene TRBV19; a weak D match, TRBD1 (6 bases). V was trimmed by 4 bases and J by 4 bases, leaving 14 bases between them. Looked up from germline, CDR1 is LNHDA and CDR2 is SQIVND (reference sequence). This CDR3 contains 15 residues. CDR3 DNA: TGTGCCAGTAGTACAGGGGCCCTGATAAATCAGCCCCAGCATTTT. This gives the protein CASSTGALINQPQHF.

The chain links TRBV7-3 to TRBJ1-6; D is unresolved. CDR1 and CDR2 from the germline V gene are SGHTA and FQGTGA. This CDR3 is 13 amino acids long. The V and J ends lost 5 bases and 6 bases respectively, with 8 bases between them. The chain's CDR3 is CASSLGFNSPLHF. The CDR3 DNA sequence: TGTGCCAGCAGCCTGGGCTTTAATTCACCCCTCCACTTT.

The CDR3 sequence is CASFSPLSYNEQFF. As DNA, the CDR3 is TGTGCCAGCTTTTCCCCACTCTCCTACAATGAGCAGTTCTTC. The rearrangement joins TRBV6-5 to TRBJ2-1; D ambiguous. This CDR3 is built from 14 residues. Germline V lookup: CDR1 MNHEY, CDR2 SVGAGI. Between the trimmed V and J ends, which lost 8 bases and 0 bases, there was a span of 11 bases.

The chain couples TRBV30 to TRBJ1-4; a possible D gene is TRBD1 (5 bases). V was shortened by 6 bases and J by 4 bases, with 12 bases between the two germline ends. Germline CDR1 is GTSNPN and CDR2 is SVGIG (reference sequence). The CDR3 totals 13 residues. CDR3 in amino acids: CACAGQGNEKLFF. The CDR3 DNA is TGTGCCTGCGCGGGGCAGGGTAATGAAAAACTGTTTTTT.

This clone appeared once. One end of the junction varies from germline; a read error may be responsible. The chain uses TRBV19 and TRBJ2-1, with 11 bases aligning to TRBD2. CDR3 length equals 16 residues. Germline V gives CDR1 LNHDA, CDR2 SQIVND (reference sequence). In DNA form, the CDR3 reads TGTGCCAGTATTTCGACTAGCGGGGTGGCCTACGATGAGCAGTTCTTC. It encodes CASISTSGVAYDEQFF. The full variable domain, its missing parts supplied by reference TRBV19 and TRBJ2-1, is DGGITQSPKYLFRKEGQNVTLSCEQNLNHDAMYWYRQDPGQGLRLIYYSQIVNDFQKGDIAEGYSVSREKKESFPLTVTSAQKNPTAFYLCASISTSGVAYDEQFFGPGTRLTVL.

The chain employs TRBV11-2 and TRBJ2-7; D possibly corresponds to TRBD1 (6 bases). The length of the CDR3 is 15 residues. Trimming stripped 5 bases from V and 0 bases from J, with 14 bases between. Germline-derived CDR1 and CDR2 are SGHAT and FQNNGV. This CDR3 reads CASSPRTVFSYEQYV. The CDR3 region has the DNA TGTGCCAGCAGCCCTCGGACAGTTTTCTCCTACGAGCAGTACGTC.

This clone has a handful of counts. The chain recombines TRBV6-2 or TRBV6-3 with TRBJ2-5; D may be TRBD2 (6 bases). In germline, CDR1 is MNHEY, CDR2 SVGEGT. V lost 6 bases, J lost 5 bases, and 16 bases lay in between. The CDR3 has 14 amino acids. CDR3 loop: CASSPGAGRETQYF. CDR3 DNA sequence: TGTGCCAGCAGCCCCGGGGCGGGGAGGGAGACCCAGTACTTC.

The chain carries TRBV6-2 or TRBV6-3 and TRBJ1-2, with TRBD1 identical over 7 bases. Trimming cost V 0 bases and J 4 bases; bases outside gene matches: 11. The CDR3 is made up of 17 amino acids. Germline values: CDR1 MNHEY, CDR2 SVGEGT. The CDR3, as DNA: TGTGCCAGCAGTTACTCGAGTGGAGGGGGCCCGAGCTATGGCTACACCTTC. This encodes CASSYSSGGGPSYGYTF.

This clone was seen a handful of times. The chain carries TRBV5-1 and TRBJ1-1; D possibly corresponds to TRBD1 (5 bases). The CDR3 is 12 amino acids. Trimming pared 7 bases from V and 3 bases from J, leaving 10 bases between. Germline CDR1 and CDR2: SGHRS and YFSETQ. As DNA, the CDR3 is TGCGCCAGCTCAGGGTACGACACTGAAGCTTTCTTT. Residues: CASSGYDTEAFF.